This TCR beta chain was observed in a study of vaccination effects on CD4 cells after COVID-19. Expansion with viral peptide pools was applied to antigen-specific CD4+ T cells by the ViraFEST assay prior to sequencing. CD4+ T cell isolation took place after approximately 11 days of culture. Vaccine recipients, nucleocapsid antibody negative, had no prior SARS-CoV-2 infection. Wells each received more than 1.5 million PBMC, cultured with 10 IU/ml IL-2 and 9.5 to 10 ug/ml peptides. A note on this clone: What it recognizes is unknown.

V was pared by 2 bases and J by 9 bases, with 10 bases between. This CDR3 is 13 amino acids long. CDR1 and CDR2 (germline): LGHDT, YNNKEL (reference sequence). Libraries were prepared by immunoSEQ multiplex PCR; TCRdb keeps only in-frame clonotypes and omits some of them. The sample has tens of thousands of clones; roughly 76% are singletons. This material consisted of CD4+ T cells from PBMCs cultured with HCoV-229E spike peptides, taken before COVID-19 vaccination. The chain uses TRBV3-1 (or the pseudogene TRBV3-2) and TRBJ1-4, with D uncertain. This TCR was sampled from a human donor who received a COVID-19 vaccine. The CDR3 bases are TGTGCCAGCAGCCAAAGGTGGGGTCAAAAACTGTTTTTT. Translating it yields CASSQRWGQKLFF.